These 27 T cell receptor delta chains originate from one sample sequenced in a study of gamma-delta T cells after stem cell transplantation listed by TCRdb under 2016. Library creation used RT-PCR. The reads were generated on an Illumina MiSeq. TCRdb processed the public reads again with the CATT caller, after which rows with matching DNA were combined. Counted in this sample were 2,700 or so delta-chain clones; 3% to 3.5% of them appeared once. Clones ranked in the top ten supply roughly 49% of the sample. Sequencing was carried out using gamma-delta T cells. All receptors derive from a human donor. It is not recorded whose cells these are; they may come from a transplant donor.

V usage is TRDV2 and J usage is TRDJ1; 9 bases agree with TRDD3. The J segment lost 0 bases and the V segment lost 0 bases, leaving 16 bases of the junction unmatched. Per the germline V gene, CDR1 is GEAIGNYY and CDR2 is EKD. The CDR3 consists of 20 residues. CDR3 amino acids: CACDTVQKDTGGKNTDKLIF. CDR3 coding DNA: TGTGCCTGTGACACCGTCCAAAAGGACACTGGGGGAAAGAACACCGATAAACTCATCTTT.

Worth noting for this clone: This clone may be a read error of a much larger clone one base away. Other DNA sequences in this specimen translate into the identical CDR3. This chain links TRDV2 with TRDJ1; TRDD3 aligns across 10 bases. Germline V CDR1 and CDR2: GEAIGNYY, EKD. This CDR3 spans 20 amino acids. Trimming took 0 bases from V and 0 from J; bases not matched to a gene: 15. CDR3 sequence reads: CACDTIRGIRPQLYTDKLIF. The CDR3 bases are TGTGCCTGTGACACCATAAGGGGGATACGACCTCAGTTGTACACCGATAAACTCATCTTT.

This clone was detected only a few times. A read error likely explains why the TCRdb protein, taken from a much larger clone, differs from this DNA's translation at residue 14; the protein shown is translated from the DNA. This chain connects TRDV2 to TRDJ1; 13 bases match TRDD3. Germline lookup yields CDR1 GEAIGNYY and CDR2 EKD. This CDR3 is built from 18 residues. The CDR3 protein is CACDPLLGDTGGTGKLIF. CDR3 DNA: TGTGCCTGTGACCCGTTACTGGGGGATACGGGGGGAACCGGTAAACTCATCTTT.

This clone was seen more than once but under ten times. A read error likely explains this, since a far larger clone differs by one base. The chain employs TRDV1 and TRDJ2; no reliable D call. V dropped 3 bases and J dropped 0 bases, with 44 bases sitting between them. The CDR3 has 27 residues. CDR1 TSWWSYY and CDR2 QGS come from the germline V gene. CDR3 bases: TGTGCTCTTGGGGACTTTCCACCGCCGCTTTTCCCACACATCTATCGGAAGGACAATCCTTTGACAGCACAACTCTTCTTT. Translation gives CALGDFPPPLFPHIYRKDNPLTAQLFF.

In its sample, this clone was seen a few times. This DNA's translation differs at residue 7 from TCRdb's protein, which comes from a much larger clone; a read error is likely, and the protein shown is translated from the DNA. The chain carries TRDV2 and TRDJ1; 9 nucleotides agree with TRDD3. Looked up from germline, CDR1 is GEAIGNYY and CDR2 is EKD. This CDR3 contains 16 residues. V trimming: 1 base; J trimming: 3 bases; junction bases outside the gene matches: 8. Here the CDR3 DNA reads TGTGCCTGTGACACTCTACCGGGGGATACTTCCGATAAACTCATCTTT. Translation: CACDTLPGDTSDKLIF.

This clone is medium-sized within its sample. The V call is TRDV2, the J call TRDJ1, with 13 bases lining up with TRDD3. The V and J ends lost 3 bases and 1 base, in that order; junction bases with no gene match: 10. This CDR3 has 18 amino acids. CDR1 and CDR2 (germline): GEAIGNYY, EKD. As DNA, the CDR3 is TGTGCCTGTGACCGCGTACTGGGGGATACGACTAGCACCGATAAACTCATCTTT. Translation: CACDRVLGDTTSTDKLIF.

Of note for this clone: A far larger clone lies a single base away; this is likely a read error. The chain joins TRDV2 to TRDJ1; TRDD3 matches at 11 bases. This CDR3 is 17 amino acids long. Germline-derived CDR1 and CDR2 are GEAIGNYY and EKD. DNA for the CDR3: TGTGCCCGTGACACCTTACTGGGGGATATGCACACCGATAAACTCATCTTT. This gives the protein CARDTLLGDMHTDKLIF.

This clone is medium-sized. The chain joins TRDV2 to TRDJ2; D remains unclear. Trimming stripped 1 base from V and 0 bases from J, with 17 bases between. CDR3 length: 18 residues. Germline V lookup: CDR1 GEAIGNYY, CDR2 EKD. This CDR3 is CACDTIPPQSALTAQLFF. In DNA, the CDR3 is TGTGCCTGTGACACTATCCCCCCCCAATCAGCTTTGACAGCACAACTCTTCTTT.

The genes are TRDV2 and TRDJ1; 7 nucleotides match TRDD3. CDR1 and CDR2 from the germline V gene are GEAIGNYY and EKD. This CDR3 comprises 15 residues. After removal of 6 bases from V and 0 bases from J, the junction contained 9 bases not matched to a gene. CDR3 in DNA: TGTGCCTGTCCCGTCGGGGGGGGATACACCGATAAACTCATCTTT. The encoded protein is CACPVGGGYTDKLIF.

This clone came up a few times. The CDR3 spells CACDTVGNRGNTDKLIF. The CDR3, as DNA: TGTGCCTGTGACACCGTGGGGAACCGGGGGAACACCGATAAACTCATCTTT. The gene calls are TRDV2 and TRDJ1, with D possibly matching TRDD3 (6 bases). V lost 0 bases to trimming and J lost 0 bases, with 16 bases between them. This CDR3 comprises 17 residues. The germline V gene has CDR1 GEAIGNYY and CDR2 EKD.

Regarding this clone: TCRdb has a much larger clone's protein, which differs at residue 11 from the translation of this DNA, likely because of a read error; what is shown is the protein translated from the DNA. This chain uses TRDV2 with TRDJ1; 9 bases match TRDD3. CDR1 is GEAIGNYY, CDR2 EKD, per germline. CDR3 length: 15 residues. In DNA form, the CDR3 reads TGTGCCTGTGACCCCTGGGGGATGGACACCGAAAAACTCATCTTT. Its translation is CACDPWGMDTEKLIF.

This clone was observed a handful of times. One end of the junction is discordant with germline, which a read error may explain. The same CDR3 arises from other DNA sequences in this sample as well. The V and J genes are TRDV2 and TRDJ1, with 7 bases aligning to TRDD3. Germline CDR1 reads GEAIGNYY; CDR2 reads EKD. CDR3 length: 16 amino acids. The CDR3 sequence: CACDSLGTFDTDKLIF. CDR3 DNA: TGTGCCTGTGACTCACTGGGGACGTTCGACACCGATAAGCTCATCTTT.

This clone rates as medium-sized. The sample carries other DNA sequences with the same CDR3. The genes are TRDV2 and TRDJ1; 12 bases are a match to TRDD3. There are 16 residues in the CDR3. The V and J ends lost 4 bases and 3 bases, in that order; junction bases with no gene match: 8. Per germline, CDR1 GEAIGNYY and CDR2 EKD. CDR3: CACDSVLGDTPDKLIF. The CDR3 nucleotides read TGTGCCTGTGATTCTGTACTGGGGGATACACCCGATAAACTCATCTTT.

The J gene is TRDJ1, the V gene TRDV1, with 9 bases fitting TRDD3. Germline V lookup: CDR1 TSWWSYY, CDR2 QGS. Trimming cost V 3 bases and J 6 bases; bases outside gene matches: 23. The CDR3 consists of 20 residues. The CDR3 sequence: CALGDDFLNLGDHWGNKLIF. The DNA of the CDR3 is TGTGCTCTTGGGGATGACTTCCTCAACCTGGGGGATCATTGGGGAAATAAACTCATCTTT.

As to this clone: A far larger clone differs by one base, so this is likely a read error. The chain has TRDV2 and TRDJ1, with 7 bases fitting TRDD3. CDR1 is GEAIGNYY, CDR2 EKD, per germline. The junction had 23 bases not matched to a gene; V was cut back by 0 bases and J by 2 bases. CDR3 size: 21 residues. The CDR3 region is CACDTVGHDEGDPQGTDKLIF. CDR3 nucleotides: TGTGCCTGTGACACCGTCGGGCACGACGAGGGGGATCCCCAAGGGACCGATAAACTCATCTTT.

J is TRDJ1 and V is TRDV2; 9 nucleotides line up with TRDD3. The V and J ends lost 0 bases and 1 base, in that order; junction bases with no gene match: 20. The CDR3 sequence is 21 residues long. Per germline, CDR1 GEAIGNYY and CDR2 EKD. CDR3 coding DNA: TGTGCCTGTGACACCGTTACGCCTAGTACTGGGGGAAGAGAGACCACCGATAAACTCATCTTT. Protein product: CACDTVTPSTGGRETTDKLIF.

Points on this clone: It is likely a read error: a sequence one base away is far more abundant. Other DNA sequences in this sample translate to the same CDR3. The CDR3 coding sequence is TGTGCCTTGGTACCCCCGCGGAACACTGATAAACTCATCTTT. Translating it yields CALVPPRNTDKLIF. The V call is TRDV3, the J call TRDJ1; D not resolved. The CDR3 runs to 14 residues. The germline gives CDR1 TVYSNPD, CDR2 GDNSRS (reference sequence).

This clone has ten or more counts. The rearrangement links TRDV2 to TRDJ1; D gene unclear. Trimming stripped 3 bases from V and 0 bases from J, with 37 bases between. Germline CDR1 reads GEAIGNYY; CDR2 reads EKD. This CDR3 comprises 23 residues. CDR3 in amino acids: CACDPLGGLAPPSANSNTDKLIF. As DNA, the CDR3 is TGTGCCTGTGACCCCCTAGGTGGTCTCGCACCTCCCAGCGCCAATTCAAACACCGATAAACTCATCTTT.

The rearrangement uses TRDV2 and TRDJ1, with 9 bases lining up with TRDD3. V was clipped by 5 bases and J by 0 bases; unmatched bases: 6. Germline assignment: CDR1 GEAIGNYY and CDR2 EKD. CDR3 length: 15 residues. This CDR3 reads CACVKLGEDTDKLIF. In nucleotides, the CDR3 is TGTGCCTGTGTAAAACTGGGGGAGGACACCGATAAACTCATCTTT.

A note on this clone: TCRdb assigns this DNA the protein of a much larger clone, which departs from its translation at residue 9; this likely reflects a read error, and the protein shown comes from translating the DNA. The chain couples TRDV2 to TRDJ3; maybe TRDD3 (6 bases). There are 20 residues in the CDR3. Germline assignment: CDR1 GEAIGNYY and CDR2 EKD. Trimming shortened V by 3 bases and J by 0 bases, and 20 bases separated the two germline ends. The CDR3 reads CACDPILGGSNSWDTRQMFF. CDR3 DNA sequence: TGTGCCTGTGACCCTATTTTGGGGGGCTCCAACTCCTGGGACACCCGACAGATGTTTTTC.

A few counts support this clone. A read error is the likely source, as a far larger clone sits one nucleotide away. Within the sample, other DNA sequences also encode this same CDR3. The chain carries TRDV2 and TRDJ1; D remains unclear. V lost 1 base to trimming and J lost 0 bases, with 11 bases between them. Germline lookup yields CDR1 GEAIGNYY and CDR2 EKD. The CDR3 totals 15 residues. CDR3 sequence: CACDTIIPYTDKLIF. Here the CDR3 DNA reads TGTGCCTGTGACACGATAATTCCGTACACCGATAAACTCATCTTT.

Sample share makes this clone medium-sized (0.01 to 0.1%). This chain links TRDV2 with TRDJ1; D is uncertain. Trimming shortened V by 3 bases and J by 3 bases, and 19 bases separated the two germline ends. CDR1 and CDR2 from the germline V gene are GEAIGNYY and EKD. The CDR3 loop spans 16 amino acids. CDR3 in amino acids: CACDDVGTSGSDKLIF. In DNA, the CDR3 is TGTGCCTGTGACGATGTTGGGACCTCAGGGTCCGATAAACTCATCTTT.

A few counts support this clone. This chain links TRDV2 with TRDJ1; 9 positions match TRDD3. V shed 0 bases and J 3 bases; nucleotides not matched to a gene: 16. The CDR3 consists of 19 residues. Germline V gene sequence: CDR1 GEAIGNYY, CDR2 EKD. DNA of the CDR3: TGTGCCTGTGACACCGTTTCTTTTCCTCCGGGGGATACTCCCGATAAACTCATCTTT. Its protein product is CACDTVSFPPGDTPDKLIF.

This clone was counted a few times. The CDR3 sequence: CALGGPRGHPSLPYLYLLGDTLVGPYTDKLIF. In DNA form, the CDR3 reads TGTGCTCTTGGGGGACCAAGAGGCCACCCCAGCCTTCCTTACCTTTACTTACTGGGGGATACGCTGGTCGGCCCCTACACCGATAAACTCATCTTT. This chain uses TRDV1 with TRDJ1; 13 positions match TRDD3. The CDR3 is 32 amino acids. Germline V gives CDR1 TSWWSYY, CDR2 QGS. Trimming cost V 4 bases and J 0 bases; bases outside gene matches: 50.

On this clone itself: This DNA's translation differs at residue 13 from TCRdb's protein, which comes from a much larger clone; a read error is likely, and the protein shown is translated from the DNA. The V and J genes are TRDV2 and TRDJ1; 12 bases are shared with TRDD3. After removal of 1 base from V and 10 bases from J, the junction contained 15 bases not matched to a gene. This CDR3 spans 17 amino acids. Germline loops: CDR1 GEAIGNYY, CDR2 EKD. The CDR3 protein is CACDTLLGDTSSRGLIF. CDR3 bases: TGTGCCTGTGACACTCTACTGGGGGATACTAGTAGTAGGGGACTCATCTTT.

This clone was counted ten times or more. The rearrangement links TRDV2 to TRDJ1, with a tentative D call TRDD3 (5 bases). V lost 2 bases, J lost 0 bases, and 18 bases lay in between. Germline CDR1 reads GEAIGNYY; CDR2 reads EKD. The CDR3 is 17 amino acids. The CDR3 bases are TGTGCCTGTGACAACCTAGGTCGGGGGGTTTACACCGATAAACTCATCTTT. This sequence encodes CACDNLGRGVYTDKLIF.

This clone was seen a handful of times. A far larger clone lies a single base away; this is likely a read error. The CDR3 sequence: CACDTVGYDEGDPQGADKLIF. CDR3 nucleotide sequence: TGTGCCTGTGACACCGTCGGGTACGACGAGGGGGATCCCCAAGGGGCCGATAAACTCATCTTT. This rearrangement joins TRDV2 to TRDJ1; 7 bases align to TRDD3. Germline CDR1 GEAIGNYY, CDR2 EKD. This CDR3 comprises 21 residues. V was pared by 0 bases and J by 3 bases, with 24 bases of the junction left unmatched.